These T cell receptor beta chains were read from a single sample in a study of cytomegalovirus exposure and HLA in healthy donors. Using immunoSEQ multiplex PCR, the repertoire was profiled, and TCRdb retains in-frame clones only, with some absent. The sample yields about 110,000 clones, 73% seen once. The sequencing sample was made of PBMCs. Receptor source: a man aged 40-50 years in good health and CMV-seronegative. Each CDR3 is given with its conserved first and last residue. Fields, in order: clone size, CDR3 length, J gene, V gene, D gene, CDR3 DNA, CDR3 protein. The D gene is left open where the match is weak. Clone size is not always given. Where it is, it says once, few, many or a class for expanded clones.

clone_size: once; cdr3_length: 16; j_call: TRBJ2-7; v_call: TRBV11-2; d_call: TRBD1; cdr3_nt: TGTGCCAGCAGCTTCAGGGGACAGGCGTTCTCCTACGAGCAGTACTTC; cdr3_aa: CASSFRGQAFSYEQYF
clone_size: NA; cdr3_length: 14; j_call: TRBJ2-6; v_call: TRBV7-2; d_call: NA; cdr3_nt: TGTGCCAGCAGTCCAAGCCCTGGGGCCAACGTCCTGACTTTC; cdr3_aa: CASSPSPGANVLTF
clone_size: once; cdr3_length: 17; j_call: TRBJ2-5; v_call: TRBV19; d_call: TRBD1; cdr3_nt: TGTGCCAGTAGTATAGACGGTGGGACAGGGCATCAAGAGACCCAGTACTTC; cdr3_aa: CASSIDGGTGHQETQYF
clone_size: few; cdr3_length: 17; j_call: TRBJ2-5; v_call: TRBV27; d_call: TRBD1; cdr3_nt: TGTGCCAGCAGTCCGACCGCCGACAGGGGATTCCTCTTAGAGCAGTACTTC; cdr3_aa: CASSPTADRGFLLEQYF
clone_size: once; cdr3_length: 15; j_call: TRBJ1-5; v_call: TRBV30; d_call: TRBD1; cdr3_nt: TGTGCCTGGAGTCTGGGACAGGGGGCATCTCAGCCCCAGCATTTT; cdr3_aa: CAWSLGQGASQPQHF
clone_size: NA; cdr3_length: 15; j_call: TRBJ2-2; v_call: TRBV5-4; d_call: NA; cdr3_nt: TGTGCCAGCAGCGCCGTTGGCGGTATTACCGGGGAGCTGTTTTTT; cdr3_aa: CASSAVGGITGELFF
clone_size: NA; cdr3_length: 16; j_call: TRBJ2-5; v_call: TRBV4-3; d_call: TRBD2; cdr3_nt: TGCGCCAGCAGCCACGTGACTAGCGGGGAGGGAGAGACCCAGTACTTC; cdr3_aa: CASSHVTSGEGETQYF
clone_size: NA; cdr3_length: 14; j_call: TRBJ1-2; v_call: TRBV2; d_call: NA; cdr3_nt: TGTGCCAGCAGTCCATCTGGACAGACTTATGGCTACACCTTC; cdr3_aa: CASSPSGQTYGYTF
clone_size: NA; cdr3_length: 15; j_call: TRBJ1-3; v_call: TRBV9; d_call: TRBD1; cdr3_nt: TGTGCCAGCAGCGTAGGGACAGGGGGCAGAAACACCATATATTTT; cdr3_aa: CASSVGTGGRNTIYF
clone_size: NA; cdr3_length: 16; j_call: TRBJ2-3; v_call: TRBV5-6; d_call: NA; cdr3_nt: TGTGCCAGCAGCTTGGACTTTATTACCCCCACAGATACGCAGTATTTT; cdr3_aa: CASSLDFITPTDTQYF
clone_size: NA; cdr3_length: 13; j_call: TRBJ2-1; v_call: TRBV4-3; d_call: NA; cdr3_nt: TGCGCCAGCAGCAGTACAGGGATAGGTGAGCAGTTCTTC; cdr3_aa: CASSSTGIGEQFF
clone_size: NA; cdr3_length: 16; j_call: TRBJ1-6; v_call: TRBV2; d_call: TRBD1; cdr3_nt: TGTGCCAGCAGTATTCAGGGGGCGTCCTATAATTCACCCCTCCACTTT; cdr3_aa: CASSIQGASYNSPLHF
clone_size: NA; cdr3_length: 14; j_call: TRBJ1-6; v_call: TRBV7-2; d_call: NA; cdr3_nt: TGTGCCAGCAGCCCTGGACAGTCTTCTTCACCCCTCCACTTT; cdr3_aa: CASSPGQSSSPLHF
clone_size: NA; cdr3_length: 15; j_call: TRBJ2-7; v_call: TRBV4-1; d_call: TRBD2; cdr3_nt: TGCGCCAGCAGCCAAGGGGTAGCGGGGGCCTACGAGCAGTACTTC; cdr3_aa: CASSQGVAGAYEQYF
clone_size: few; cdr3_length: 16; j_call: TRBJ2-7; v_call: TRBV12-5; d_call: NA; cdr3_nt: TGTGCTAGTGGTTTGATCCAGGTCCGGTCCCTCTACGAGCAGTACTTC; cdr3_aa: CASGLIQVRSLYEQYF
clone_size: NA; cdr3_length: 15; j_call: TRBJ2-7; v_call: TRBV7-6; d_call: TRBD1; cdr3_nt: TGTGCCAGCAGCCAAACGGGACAGGGAGTAAACTATTTGCACTTC; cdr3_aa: CASSQTGQGVNYLHF
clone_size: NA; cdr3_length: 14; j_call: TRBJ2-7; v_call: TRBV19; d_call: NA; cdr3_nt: TGTGCCAGTAGTTCCCCGGGGAGCACCTACGAGCAGTACTTC; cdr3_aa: CASSSPGSTYEQYF
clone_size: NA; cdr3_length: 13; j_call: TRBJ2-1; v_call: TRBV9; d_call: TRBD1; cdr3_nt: TGTGCCAGCAGCGATACGACAGGGGGTGAGCAGTTCTTC; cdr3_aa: CASSDTTGGEQFF
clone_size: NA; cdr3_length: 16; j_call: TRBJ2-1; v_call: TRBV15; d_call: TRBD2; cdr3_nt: TGTGCCACCAGCGGTCTAGCGGGGGCCCCCTACAATGAGCAGTTCTTC; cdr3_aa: CATSGLAGAPYNEQFF
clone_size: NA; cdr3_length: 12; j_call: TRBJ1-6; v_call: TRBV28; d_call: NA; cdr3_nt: TGTGCCACCCTCCTAGACGGTTCACCCCTCCACTTT; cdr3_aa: CATLLDGSPLHF
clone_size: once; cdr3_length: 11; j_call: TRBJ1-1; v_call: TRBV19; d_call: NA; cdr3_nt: TGTGCCAGCCGGACGACTCGGGGGGCTTTCTTT; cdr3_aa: CASRTTRGAFF
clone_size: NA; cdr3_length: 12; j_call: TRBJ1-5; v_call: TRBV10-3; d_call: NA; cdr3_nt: TGTGCCATCAGTGAGGCGAGGGAGCCCCAGCATTTT; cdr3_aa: CAISEAREPQHF
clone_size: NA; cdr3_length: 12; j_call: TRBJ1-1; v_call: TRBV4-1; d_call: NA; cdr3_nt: TGCGCCAGCGTTGGGAGGGGGGGTGAAGCTTTCTTT; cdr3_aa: CASVGRGGEAFF